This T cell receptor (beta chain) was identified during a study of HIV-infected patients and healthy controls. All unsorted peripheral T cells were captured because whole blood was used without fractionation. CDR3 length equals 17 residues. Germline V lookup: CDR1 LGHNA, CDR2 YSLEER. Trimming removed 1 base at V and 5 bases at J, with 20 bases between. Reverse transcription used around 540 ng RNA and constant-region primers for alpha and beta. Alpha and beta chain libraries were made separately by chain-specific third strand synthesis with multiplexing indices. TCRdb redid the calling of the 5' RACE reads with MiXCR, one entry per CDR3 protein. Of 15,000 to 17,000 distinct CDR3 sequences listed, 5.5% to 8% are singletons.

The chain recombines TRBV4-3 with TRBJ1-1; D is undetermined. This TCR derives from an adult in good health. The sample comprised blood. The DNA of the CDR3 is TGCGCCAGCAGCCAAGGGACGGGCCGCCCGTTAGGGACTGAAGCTTTCTTT. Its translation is CASSQGTGRPLGTEAFF.